A selection of T cell receptor beta chains follows, all from one sample in a study of T-cell reconstitution after alpha-beta-depleted transplantation in children. TCRdb processed the PCR reads anew with MiXCR; each CDR3 protein has one entry. The table lists some 440,000 distinct CDR3 sequences, 15% to 20% of them singletons. Sequenced here: PBMCs, mostly from graft donor cells, sampled 360 days after TCRalphabeta/CD19-depleted stem cell transplant. These receptors originate from a boy under two years old who had a stem cell transplant for Wiskott-Aldrich syndrome, so the T cells may come from the graft donor. CDR3s include the opening cysteine and the closing phenylalanine or tryptophan. A D gene is named only where the DNA matches it firmly. Only part of the rows carry a size: once, few, many, or a class if the clone is expanded.

>TRBV2|TRBJ2-7|few|TRBD2
TGTGCCAGCAGCCGACAGGGGTGGGTGACTAGCGGGAGATCGTTGGGTTTCGAGCAGTACTTC
CASSRQGWVTSGRSLGFEQYF
>TRBV18|TRBJ2-7|-|-
TGTGCCAGCTCACCCAGGTCAAAGGGTTACGAGCAGTACTTC
CASSPRSKGYEQYF
>TRBV7-9|TRBJ2-3|-|-
TGTGCCAGCAGCTTACTCGAGGGGGGCTCAGATACGCAGTATTTT
CASSLLEGGSDTQYF
>TRBV5-1|TRBJ2-5|-|TRBD2
TGCGCCAGCAGCTTGGCGGGTCTAGCGGGGACTCAAGAGACCCAGTACTTC
CASSLAGLAGTQETQYF
>TRBV20-1|TRBJ2-5|few|-
TGCAGTGCTAACTCGGGCTGGTACCAAGAGACCCAGTACTTC
CSANSGWYQETQYF
>TRBV28|TRBJ2-5|few|-
TGTGCCAGCAGTTTATGGCGGGAGACCCAGTACTTC
CASSLWRETQYF
>TRBV7-6|TRBJ2-5|few|TRBD2
TGTGCCAGCAGTTCGACTAGCGGGGTCCAAGAGACCCAGTACTTC
CASSSTSGVQETQYF
>TRBV18|TRBJ2-2|-|-
TGTGCCAGCTCACCACCAGGCAGAACCACCGGGGAGCTGTTTTTT
CASSPPGRTTGELFF
>TRBV5-1|TRBJ2-2|few|TRBD1
TGCGCCAGCAGCTTGGACAGGGGGGCGAACACCGGGGAGCTGTTTTTT
CASSLDRGANTGELFF
>TRBV4-3|TRBJ2-4|few|-
TGCGCCAGCAGCCACGGACGGGAAAACATTCAGTACTTC
CASSHGRENIQYF
>TRBV4-1|TRBJ2-5|few|TRBD1
TGCGCCAGCAGCCAAGACCCCAGACAGGGTAGAGAGACCCAGTACTTC
CASSQDPRQGRETQYF
>TRBV7-8|TRBJ1-5|few|-
TGTGCCAGCAGCGTTAGTGGCAGAAAGCTCTATAGCAATCAGCCCCAGCATTTT
CASSVSGRKLYSNQPQHF
>TRBV14|TRBJ2-1|-|TRBD2
TGTGCCAGCAGCCAAGTTCTCGCCGGGACTAGCCTCTACAATGAGCAGTTCTTC
CASSQVLAGTSLYNEQFF
>TRBV7-9|TRBJ2-3|many|-
TGTGCCAGCAGCTCAGGACAGACGCTTAGGGGTACGCAGTATTTT
CASSSGQTLRGTQYF
>TRBV20-1|TRBJ2-3|few|-
TGCAGTGCTAGACTGATGGGCGGTCCAGATACGCAGTATTTT
CSARLMGGPDTQYF
>TRBV29-1|TRBJ2-1|few|TRBD2
TGCAGCGTTGAAGGTTTTAGCGGGAGAAGGGCCTACAATGAGCAGTTCTTC
CSVEGFSGRRAYNEQFF
>TRBV11-2|TRBJ1-4|few|-
TGTGCCAGCAGCCCGTTTCAGGGGGAAAAACTGTTTTTT
CASSPFQGEKLFF
>TRBV7-2|TRBJ2-1|-|TRBD2
TGTGCCACCCAGCGGGAGGGCCTTTCGCGGCTCAATGAGCAGTTCTTC
CATQREGLSRLNEQFF
>TRBV24-1|TRBJ2-7|few|TRBD1
TGTGCCACCAGTGATCCGGGGGACAGGGTGTACTTC
CATSDPGDRVYF
>TRBV7-9|TRBJ2-3|few|-
TGTGCCAGCAGACGACTAGGAAAAGGGGCAGATACGCAGTATTTT
CASRRLGKGADTQYF
>TRBV7-2|TRBJ1-5|-|-
TGTGCCAGCAGCTTGAGCAGATCTCAAGGCAATCAGCCCCAGCATTTT
CASSLSRSQGNQPQHF
>TRBV4-3|TRBJ2-5|few|TRBD2
TGCGCCAGCAGCCAAGGGGGACTAGCGGGAACAGCACTTTTGAGGGAGACCCAGTACTTC
CASSQGGLAGTALLRETQYF
>TRBV6-2/TRBV6-3|TRBJ2-5|-|TRBD1
TGTGCCAGCAGAATGACAGGGGCAGGCCAAGAGACCCAGTACTTC
CASRMTGAGQETQYF
>TRBV4-2|TRBJ2-7|few|-
TGTGCCAGCAGCCCCGAGGGGGTCGCAGGGCAGAGGACCTACGAGCAGTACTTC
CASSPEGVAGQRTYEQYF
>TRBV2|TRBJ2-7|many|TRBD1
TGTGCCAGCAGTGGACAGGGTCGCTACGAGCAGTACTTC
CASSGQGRYEQYF
>TRBV10-3|TRBJ2-3|few|-
TGTGCCATCAGTGAGGTGGTAGTACTAGATACGCAGTATTTT
CAISEVVVLDTQYF
>TRBV12-3/TRBV12-4|TRBJ2-7|many|-
TGTGCCAGCAGTTTAGGTGCCTTCGGCTACGAGCAGTACTTC
CASSLGAFGYEQYF
>TRBV5-1|TRBJ2-3|many|TRBD2
TGCGCCAGCACCGAACCACTAGCGGGAGACGCAGATACGCAGTATTTT
CASTEPLAGDADTQYF
>TRBV7-2|TRBJ1-4|-|-
TGTGCCAGCAGCTTGAACCCGGGACCCAATGAAAAACTGTTTTTT
CASSLNPGPNEKLFF
>TRBV24-1|TRBJ2-4|-|-
TGTGCCACCAGTGATTTGGGGACGTTACAGTACTTC
CATSDLGTLQYF
>TRBV6-2/TRBV6-3|TRBJ2-1|-|-
TGTGCCAGCAGTTACTCGAGGGCGCTACAGGTGGTTTCCTACAATGAGCAGTTCTTC
CASSYSRALQVVSYNEQFF
>TRBV29-1|TRBJ2-3|-|-
TGCAGCGTCTCGAGGGCCACAGATACGCAGTATTTT
CSVSRATDTQYF
>TRBV12-3/TRBV12-4|TRBJ1-1|few|-
TGTGCCAGCAGTTTTGTCGGTACAGGAGAAAGGAACACTGAAGCTTTCTTT
CASSFVGTGERNTEAFF
>TRBV7-8|TRBJ2-1|few|TRBD2
TGTGCCAGCAGCTTTTTCCTTAAGACTAGCGGCTCCTACAATGAGCAGTTCTTC
CASSFFLKTSGSYNEQFF